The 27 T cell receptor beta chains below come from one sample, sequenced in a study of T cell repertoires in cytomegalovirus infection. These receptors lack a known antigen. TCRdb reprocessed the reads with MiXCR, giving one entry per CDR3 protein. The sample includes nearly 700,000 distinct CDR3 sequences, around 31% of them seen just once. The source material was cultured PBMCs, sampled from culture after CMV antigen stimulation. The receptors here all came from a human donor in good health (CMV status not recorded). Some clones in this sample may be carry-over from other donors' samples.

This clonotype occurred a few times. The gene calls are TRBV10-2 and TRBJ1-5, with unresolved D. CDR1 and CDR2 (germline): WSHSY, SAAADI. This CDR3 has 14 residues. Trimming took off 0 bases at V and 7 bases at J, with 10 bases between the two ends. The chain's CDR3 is CASSESGERQPQHF. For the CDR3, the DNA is TGCGCCAGCAGTGAGTCGGGCGAACGGCAGCCCCAGCATTTT.

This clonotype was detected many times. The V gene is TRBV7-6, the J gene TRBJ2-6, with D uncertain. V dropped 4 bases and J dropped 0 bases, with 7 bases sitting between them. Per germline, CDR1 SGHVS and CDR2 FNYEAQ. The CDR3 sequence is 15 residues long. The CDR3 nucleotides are TGTGCCAGCAGCTCCCGGATCTCTGGGGCCAACGTCCTGACTTTC. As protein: CASSSRISGANVLTF.

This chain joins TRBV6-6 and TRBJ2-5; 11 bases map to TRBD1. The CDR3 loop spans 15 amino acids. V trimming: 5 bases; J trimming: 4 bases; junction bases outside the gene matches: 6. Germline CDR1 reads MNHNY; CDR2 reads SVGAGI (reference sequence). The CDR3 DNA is TGTGCCAGCAGTAATTACGGGACAGGGGGAGAGACCCAGTACTTC. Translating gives CASSNYGTGGETQYF.

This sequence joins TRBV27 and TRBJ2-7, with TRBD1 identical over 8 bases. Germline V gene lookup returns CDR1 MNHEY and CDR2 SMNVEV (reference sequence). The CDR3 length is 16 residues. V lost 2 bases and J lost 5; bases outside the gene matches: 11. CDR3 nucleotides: TGTGCCAGCAGTTTAGGCCCGGACAGGGACGAGAACGAGCAGTACTTC. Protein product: CASSLGPDRDENEQYF.

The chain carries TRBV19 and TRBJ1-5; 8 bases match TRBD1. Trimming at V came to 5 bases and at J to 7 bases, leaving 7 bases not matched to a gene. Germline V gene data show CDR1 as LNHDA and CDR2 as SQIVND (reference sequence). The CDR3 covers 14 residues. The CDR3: CASSEAGGRQPQHF. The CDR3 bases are TGTGCCAGTAGTGAGGCAGGGGGCCGCCAGCCCCAGCATTTT.

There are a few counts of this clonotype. The CDR3 is CANTRIGGGGTEAFF. The DNA for the CDR3 is TGTGCCAATACGCGGATAGGGGGCGGGGGAACTGAAGCTTTCTTT. V usage is TRBV7-2 and J usage is TRBJ1-1; TRBD1 matches 7 bases. Trimming at V came to 10 bases and at J to 5 bases, leaving 16 bases not matched to a gene. The CDR3 spans 15 residues. The germline V gene encodes CDR1 SGHTA and CDR2 FQGNSA. The entire variable domain, with the rest obtained from reference TRBV7-2 and TRBJ1-1, is as follows: GAGVSQSPSNKVTEKGKDVELRCDPISGHTALYWYRQSLGQGLEFLIYFQGNSAPDKSGLPSDRFSAERTGGSVSTLTIQRTQQEDSAVYLCANTRIGGGGTEAFFGQGTRLTVV.

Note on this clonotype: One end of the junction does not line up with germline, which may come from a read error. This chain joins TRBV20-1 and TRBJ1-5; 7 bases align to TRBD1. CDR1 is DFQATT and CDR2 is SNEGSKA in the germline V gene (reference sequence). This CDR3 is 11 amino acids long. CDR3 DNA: TGCAGTGCCAGAGACAGGGTGGCCCAGCATTTT. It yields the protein CSARDRVAQHF.

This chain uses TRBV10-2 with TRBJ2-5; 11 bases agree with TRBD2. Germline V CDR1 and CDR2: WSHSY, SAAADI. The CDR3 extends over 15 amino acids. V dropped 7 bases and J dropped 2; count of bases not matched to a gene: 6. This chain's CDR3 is CASNPLAGGQETQYF. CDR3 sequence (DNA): TGCGCCAGCAACCCGCTAGCGGGAGGTCAAGAGACCCAGTACTTC.

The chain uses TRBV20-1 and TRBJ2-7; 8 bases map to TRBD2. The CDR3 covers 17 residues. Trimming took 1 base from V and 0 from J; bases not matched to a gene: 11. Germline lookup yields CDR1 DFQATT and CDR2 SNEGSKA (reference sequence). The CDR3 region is CSARATGREGSSYEQYF. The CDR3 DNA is TGCAGTGCTAGAGCTACCGGACGGGAGGGGAGCTCCTACGAGCAGTACTTC.

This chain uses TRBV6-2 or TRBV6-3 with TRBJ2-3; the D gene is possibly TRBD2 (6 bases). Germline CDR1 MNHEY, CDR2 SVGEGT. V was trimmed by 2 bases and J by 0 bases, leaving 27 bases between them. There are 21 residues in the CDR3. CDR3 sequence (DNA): TGTGCCAGCAGTTACACGCCACCGGGACTTCCGGAGCCCCTTAGCACAGATACGCAGTATTTT. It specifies CASSYTPPGLPEPLSTDTQYF.

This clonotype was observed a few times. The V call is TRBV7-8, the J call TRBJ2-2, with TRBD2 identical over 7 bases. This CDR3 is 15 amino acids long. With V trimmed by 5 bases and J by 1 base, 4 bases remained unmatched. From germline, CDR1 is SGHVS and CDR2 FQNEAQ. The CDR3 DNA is TGTGCCAGCAGCACGAGCGGGATGAACACCGGGGAGCTGTTTTTT. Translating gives CASSTSGMNTGELFF.

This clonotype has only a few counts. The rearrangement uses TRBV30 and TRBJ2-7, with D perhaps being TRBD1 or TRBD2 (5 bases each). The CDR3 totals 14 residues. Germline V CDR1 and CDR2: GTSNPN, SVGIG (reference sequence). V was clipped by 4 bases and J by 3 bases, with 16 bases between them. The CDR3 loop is CAWNPGMGDYEQYF. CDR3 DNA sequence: TGTGCCTGGAACCCCGGGATGGGGGACTACGAGCAGTACTTC.

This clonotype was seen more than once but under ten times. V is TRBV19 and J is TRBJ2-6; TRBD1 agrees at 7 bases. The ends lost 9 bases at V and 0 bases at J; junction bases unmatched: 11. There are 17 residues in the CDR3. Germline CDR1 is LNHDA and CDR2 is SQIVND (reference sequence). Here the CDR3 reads CARGQFNWNSGANVLTF. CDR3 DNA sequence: TGTGCCAGGGGACAGTTTAACTGGAACTCTGGGGCCAACGTCCTGACTTTC. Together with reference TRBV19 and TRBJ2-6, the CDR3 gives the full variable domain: DGGITQSPKYLFRKEGQNVTLSCEQNLNHDAMYWYRQDPGQGLRLIYYSQIVNDFQKGDIAEGYSVSREKKESFPLTVTSAQKNPTAFYLCARGQFNWNSGANVLTFGAGSRLTVL.

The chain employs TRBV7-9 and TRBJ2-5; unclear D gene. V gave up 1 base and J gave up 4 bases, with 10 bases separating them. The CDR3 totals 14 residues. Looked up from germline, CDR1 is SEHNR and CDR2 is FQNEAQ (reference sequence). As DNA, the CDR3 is TGTGCCAGCAGCTTAGAGGCTAGTACAGAGACCCAGTACTTC. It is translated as CASSLEASTETQYF.

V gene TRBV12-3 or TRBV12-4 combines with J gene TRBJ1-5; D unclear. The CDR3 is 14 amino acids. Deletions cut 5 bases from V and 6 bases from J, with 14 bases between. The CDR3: CASSLLSGLQPQHF. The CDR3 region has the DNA TGTGCCAGCAGTCTCTTGTCGGGCCTTCAGCCCCAGCATTTT.

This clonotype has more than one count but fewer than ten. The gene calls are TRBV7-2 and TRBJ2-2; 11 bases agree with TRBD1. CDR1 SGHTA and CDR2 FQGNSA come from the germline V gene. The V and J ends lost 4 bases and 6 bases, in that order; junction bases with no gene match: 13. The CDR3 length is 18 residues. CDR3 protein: CASSWTGGVSGQSGELFF. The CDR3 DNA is TGTGCCAGCAGCTGGACAGGGGGCGTTTCTGGTCAATCCGGGGAGCTGTTTTTT.

CDR3 sequence reads: CASSFLQGLTDTQYF. The CDR3 coding sequence is TGTGCCAGCAGCTTTTTGCAGGGCCTCACAGATACGCAGTATTTT. This sequence joins TRBV7-2 and TRBJ2-3; D possibly corresponds to TRBD1 (5 bases). Between the trimmed V and J ends, which lost 3 bases and 2 bases, there was a span of 12 bases. The germline V gene has CDR1 SGHTA and CDR2 FQGNSA. The CDR3 is 15 amino acids.

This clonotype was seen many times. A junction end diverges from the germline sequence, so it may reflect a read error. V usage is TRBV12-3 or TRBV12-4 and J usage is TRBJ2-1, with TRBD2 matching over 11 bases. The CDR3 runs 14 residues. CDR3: CASRTSGSYNEQFF. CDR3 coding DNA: TGCGCCAGCAGAACTAGCGGGAGTTACAATGAGCAGTTCTTC.

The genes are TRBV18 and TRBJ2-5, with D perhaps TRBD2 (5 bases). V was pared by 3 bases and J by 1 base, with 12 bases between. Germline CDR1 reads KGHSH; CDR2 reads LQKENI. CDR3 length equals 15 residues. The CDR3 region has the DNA TGTGCCAGCTCACCTTCGACGGGGATCCAAGAGACCCAGTACTTC. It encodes CASSPSTGIQETQYF.

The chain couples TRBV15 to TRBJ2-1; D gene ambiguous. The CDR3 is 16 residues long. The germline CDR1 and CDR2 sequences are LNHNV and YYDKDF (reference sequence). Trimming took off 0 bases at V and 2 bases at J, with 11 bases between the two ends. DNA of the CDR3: TGTGCCACCAGCAGAGATAAGGGTCCTCCCTACAATGAGCAGTTCTTC. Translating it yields CATSRDKGPPYNEQFF.

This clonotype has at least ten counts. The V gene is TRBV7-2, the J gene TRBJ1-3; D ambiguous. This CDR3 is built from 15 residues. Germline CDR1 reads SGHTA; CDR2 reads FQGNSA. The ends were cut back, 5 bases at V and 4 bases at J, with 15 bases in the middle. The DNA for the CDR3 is TGTGCCAGCAGCATGATGATCGGGCGGGGAAACACCATATATTTT. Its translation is CASSMMIGRGNTIYF. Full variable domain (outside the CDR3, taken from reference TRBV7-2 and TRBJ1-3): GAGVSQSPSNKVTEKGKDVELRCDPISGHTALYWYRQSLGQGLEFLIYFQGNSAPDKSGLPSDRFSAERTGGSVSTLTIQRTQQEDSAVYLCASSMMIGRGNTIYFGEGSWLTVV.

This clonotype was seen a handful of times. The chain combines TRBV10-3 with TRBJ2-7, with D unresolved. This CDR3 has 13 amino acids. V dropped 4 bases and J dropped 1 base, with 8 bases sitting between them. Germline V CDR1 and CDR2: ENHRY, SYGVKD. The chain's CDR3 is CAISGQLSYEQYF. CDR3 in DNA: TGTGCCATCAGTGGGCAGCTTTCCTACGAGCAGTACTTC.

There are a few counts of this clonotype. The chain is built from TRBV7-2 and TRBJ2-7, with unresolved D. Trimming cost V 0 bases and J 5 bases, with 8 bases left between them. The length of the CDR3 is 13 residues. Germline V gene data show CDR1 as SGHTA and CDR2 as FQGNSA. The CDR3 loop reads CASSLALLHEQYF. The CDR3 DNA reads TGTGCCAGCAGCTTAGCTCTCCTACACGAGCAGTACTTC.

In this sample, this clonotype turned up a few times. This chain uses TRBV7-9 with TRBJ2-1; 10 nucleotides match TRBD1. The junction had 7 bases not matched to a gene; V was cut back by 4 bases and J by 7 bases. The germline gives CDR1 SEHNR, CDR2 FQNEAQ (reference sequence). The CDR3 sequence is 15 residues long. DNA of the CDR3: TGTGCCAGCAGCTCCCGGGACAGGGGATGGAATGAGCAGTTCTTC. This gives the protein CASSSRDRGWNEQFF. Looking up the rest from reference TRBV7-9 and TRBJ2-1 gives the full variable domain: DTGVSQNPRHKITKRGQNVTFRCDPISEHNRLYWYRQTLGQGPEFLTYFQNEAQLEKSRLLSDRFSAERPKGSFSTLEIQRTEQGDSAMYLCASSSRDRGWNEQFFGPGTRLTVL.

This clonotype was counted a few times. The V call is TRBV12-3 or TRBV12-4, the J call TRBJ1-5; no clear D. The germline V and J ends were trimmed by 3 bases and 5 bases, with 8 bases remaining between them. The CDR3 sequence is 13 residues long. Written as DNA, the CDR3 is TGTGCCAGCAGTTTTACCGAGGATCAGCCCCAGCATTTT. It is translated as CASSFTEDQPQHF.

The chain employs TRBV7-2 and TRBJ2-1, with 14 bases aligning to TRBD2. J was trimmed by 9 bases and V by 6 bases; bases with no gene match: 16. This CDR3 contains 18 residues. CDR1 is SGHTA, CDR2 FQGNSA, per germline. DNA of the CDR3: TGTGCCAGCAGAACCGGACTAGCGGGAGGTTTTTTTCCGCCTGAGCAGTTCTTC. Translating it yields CASRTGLAGGFFPPEQFF.

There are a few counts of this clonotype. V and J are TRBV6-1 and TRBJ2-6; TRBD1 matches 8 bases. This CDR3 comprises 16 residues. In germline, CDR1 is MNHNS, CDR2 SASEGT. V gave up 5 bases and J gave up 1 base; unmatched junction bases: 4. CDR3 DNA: TGTGCCAGCAGTCCTCAGGGGGCGTCTGGGGCCAACGTCCTGACTTTC. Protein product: CASSPQGASGANVLTF.